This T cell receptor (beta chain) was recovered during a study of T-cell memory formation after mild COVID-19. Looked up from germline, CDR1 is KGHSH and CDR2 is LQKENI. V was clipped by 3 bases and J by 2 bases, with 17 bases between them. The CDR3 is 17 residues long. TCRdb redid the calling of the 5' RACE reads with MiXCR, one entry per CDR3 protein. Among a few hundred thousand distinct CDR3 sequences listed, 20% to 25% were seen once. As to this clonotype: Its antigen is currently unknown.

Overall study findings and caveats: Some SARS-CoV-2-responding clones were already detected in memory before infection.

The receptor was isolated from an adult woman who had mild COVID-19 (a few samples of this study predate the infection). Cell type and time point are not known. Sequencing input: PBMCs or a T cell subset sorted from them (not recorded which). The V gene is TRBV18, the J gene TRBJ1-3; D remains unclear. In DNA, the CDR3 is TGTGCCAGCTCACCTCAGATTCCAGGAGGGACTGGAAACACCATATATTTT. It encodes CASSPQIPGGTGNTIYF.